This T cell receptor (beta chain) was profiled in a study of shared clonotypes between healthy human individuals. The assay was immunoSEQ multiplex PCR, and TCRdb's table has in-frame clones only and misses some. The data contain some 630,000 clones, 95% to 97% of them singletons. Notes on the study in general: Compared with clonotypes that all four donors shared, non-shared clonotypes had lower generation probabilities.

Germline V gene data show CDR1 as SGHTS and CDR2 as YDEGEE. Unmatched junction bases numbered 4, after V lost 5 bases and J lost 2 bases. CDR3 length: 13 amino acids. Naive CD8 cells, CD45RO-negative and positively selected for CCR7, excluded terminally differentiated effector memory CD45RA+ cells. Details on this clone: The target antigen is unknown.

The clonotype was recovered from a woman in her 30s in good health. Specimen: naive CD8+ T cells sorted from blood. The chain joins TRBV5-8 to TRBJ2-7, with 7 bases lining up with TRBD1. The CDR3 sequence: CASSPGQTYEQYF. CDR3 DNA: TGTGCCAGCAGTCCGGGACAGACCTACGAGCAGTACTTC.